The clone carrying this T cell receptor beta chain was found a few times. The antigen is not known. This specimen belongs to a study of blood T cells in healthy people across ages. Study overall: When template switching was applied, about one barcoded beta molecule was captured per two T cells.

A second PCR, run for about 7 to 11 cycles, used a sample-barcoded 5' primer plus a J-beta primer mix. TCRdb recomputed calls from the 5' RACE reads with MiXCR, one row per CDR3 protein. The table shows 1.5 million to 2 million distinct CDR3 sequences, with 49% occurring only once. Study results and caveats: Unknown CMV status may confound age-related changes in expanded clones.

Germline V gene sequence: CDR1 LGHDT, CDR2 YNNKEL (reference sequence). The V end lost 4 bases, the J end lost 7 bases, and 11 bases lay between the germline ends. This CDR3 region has 14 residues. The chain couples TRBV3-1 to TRBJ1-6; tentative D call: TRBD1 (6 bases). The receptor was derived from a woman in her thirties or forties in good health. Sequencing input: blood. CDR3 in DNA: TGTGCCAGCAGCCCAGACAGGTTGAATTCACCCCTCCACTTT. Its protein is CASSPDRLNSPLHF.